A single sample gave rise to the 27 T cell receptor beta chains below, sequenced in a study of blood T cell repertoires in COVID-19. Method: immunoSEQ multiplex PCR; TCRdb's copy keeps in-frame clones and lacks some. Among approximately 100,000 clones listed, 85% to 90% were seen once. Source material: peripheral blood. Receptors were obtained from a woman aged 80 or over with acute or convalescent COVID-19.

This chain uses TRBV6-1 with TRBJ1-5; D is unresolved. V was trimmed by 0 bases and J by 9 bases, leaving 12 bases between them. There are 14 residues in the CDR3. Germline V gives CDR1 MNHNS, CDR2 SASEGT. The CDR3 loop is CASSEAGQVRPQHF. CDR3 bases: TGTGCCAGCAGTGAAGCAGGTCAGGTGAGGCCCCAGCATTTT.

The chain has TRBV7-2 and TRBJ2-2; D is unclear. Germline V CDR1 and CDR2: SGHTA, FQGNSA. This CDR3 has 14 residues. Trimming pared 6 bases from V and 4 bases from J, leaving 12 bases between. The CDR3 reads CASRWNSLTGELFF. The CDR3 DNA sequence: TGTGCCAGCAGGTGGAACAGTCTCACCGGGGAGCTGTTTTTT.

This chain uses TRBV19 with TRBJ2-2; the D gene is possibly TRBD1 (5 bases). The V gene's germline CDR1 is LNHDA and CDR2 SQIVND (reference sequence). This CDR3 comprises 15 residues. Trimming shortened V by 10 bases and J by 3 bases, and 18 bases separated the two germline ends. The CDR3 region is CATREAGLYTGELFF. In DNA form, the CDR3 reads TGTGCCACCCGTGAGGCAGGGTTATACACCGGGGAGCTGTTTTTT.

The V and J genes are TRBV6-5 and TRBJ1-5; D might be TRBD1 (6 bases). CDR1 is MNHEY, CDR2 SVGAGI, per germline. Deletions cut 7 bases from V and 3 bases from J, with 13 bases between. The length of the CDR3 is 14 residues. Here the CDR3 reads CASNHGQSNQPQHF. CDR3 nucleotide sequence: TGTGCCAGCAATCATGGACAGTCCAATCAGCCCCAGCATTTT.

This chain connects TRBV5-1 to TRBJ1-6; possibly TRBD1 for D (5 bases). CDR3 length: 16 amino acids. V shed 0 bases and J shed 5 bases, with 12 bases lying between them. Germline assignment: CDR1 SGHRS and CDR2 YFSETQ. The CDR3 spells CASSLEGSGDNSPLHF. CDR3 DNA sequence: TGCGCCAGCAGCTTGGAGGGGTCGGGGGATAATTCACCCCTCCACTTT.

The chain has TRBV6-5 and TRBJ1-1; tentatively, D is TRBD1 (6 bases). V was trimmed by 2 bases and J by 5 bases, leaving 15 bases between them. The CDR3 spans 15 residues. Germline loops: CDR1 MNHEY, CDR2 SVGAGI. The DNA of the CDR3 is TGTGCCAGCAGTTACAACACAGGGCTAGGGACTGAAGCTTTCTTT. The encoded protein is CASSYNTGLGTEAFF.

V is TRBV18 and J is TRBJ2-3; a weak D match, TRBD2 (6 bases). Germline CDR1 KGHSH, CDR2 LQKENI. V lost 3 bases to trimming and J lost 0 bases, with 16 bases between them. The CDR3 extends over 17 amino acids. CDR3 in amino acids: CASSPVGAGISTDTQYF. The CDR3 DNA sequence: TGTGCCAGCTCACCGGTCGGAGCGGGCATTAGCACAGATACGCAGTATTTT.

The V and J genes are TRBV5-1 and TRBJ2-2; D ambiguous. The CDR3 loop spans 16 amino acids. The ends were cut back, 0 bases at V and 0 bases at J, with 9 bases in the middle. The germline V gene has CDR1 SGHRS and CDR2 YFSETQ. The chain's CDR3 is CASSLASQSNTGELFF. As DNA, the CDR3 is TGCGCCAGCAGCTTGGCCTCTCAGTCGAACACCGGGGAGCTGTTTTTT.

The J gene is TRBJ1-2, the V gene TRBV5-6; D gene uncertain. CDR1 is SGHDT, CDR2 YYEEEE, per germline. Trimming cost V 4 bases and J 5 bases, with 9 bases left between them. This CDR3 has 12 residues. CDR3 bases: TGTGCCAGCAGCGAACAGATATATGGCTACACCTTC. It translates to CASSEQIYGYTF.

This chain connects TRBV5-1 to TRBJ1-4, with unresolved D. Looked up from germline, CDR1 is SGHRS and CDR2 is YFSETQ. With 4 bases removed from V and 4 bases from J, the gap between germline ends came to 8 bases. This CDR3 has 13 amino acids. The CDR3: CASSPELNEKLFF. The CDR3 nucleotides are TGCGCCAGCAGCCCGGAGCTTAATGAAAAACTGTTTTTT.

J is TRBJ2-7 and V is TRBV19; 11 bases match TRBD1. The germline V gene has CDR1 LNHDA and CDR2 SQIVND (reference sequence). The CDR3 spans 15 residues. J was trimmed by 3 bases and V by 5 bases; bases with no gene match: 6. The CDR3: CASSLAGTGGYEQYF. CDR3 nucleotide sequence: TGTGCCAGTAGTCTTGCCGGGACAGGGGGCTACGAGCAGTACTTC.

The chain couples TRBV3-1 (or the pseudogene TRBV3-2) to TRBJ1-4, with 7 bases matching TRBD1. V trimming: 0 bases; J trimming: 8 bases; junction bases outside the gene matches: 9. Germline CDR1 LGHDT, CDR2 YNNKEL (reference sequence). The CDR3 has 16 amino acids. Written as DNA, the CDR3 is TGTGCCAGCAGCCAAGATTGGACAGGATCGGGAGAAAAACTGTTTTTT. Protein: CASSQDWTGSGEKLFF.

The gene calls are TRBV6-5 and TRBJ1-1; TRBD1 might be the D (6 bases). The germline gives CDR1 MNHEY, CDR2 SVGAGI. Deletions cut 6 bases from V and 6 bases from J, with 14 bases between. CDR3 length: 13 amino acids. The CDR3 here is CASRRQGNSEAFF. The CDR3 DNA reads TGTGCCAGCAGGCGGCAGGGGAATTCTGAAGCTTTCTTT.

The J gene is TRBJ2-3, the V gene TRBV18, with 7 bases that match TRBD1. V was pared by 6 bases and J by 4 bases, with 7 bases of the junction left unmatched. The CDR3 is 14 residues long. In germline, CDR1 is KGHSH, CDR2 LQKENI. The CDR3 DNA reads as TGTGCCAGCTCCCGGACAGGAGGATCAGATACGCAGTATTTT. It specifies CASSRTGGSDTQYF.

V and J are TRBV24-1 and TRBJ2-5; tentative D call: TRBD2 (6 bases). The CDR3 extends over 14 amino acids. Germline CDR1 and CDR2: KGHDR and SFDVKD. The V gene lost 4 bases and the J gene lost 5 bases, with 13 bases spanning the gap. CDR3 bases: TGTGCCACCAGTGACTCTGGGACTGTGGAGACCCAGTACTTC. Translation gives CATSDSGTVETQYF.

V and J are TRBV18 and TRBJ1-5; no reliable D call. This CDR3 spans 15 amino acids. V was cut by 3 bases and J by 2 bases, with 11 bases left in between. Germline V gene lookup returns CDR1 KGHSH and CDR2 LQKENI. CDR3: CASSPVNGGNQPQHF. Here the CDR3 DNA reads TGTGCCAGCTCACCCGTCAACGGAGGCAATCAGCCCCAGCATTTT.

As for this clone: Other DNA sequences in this specimen translate into the identical CDR3. This chain uses TRBV7-9 with TRBJ2-7; 9 bases fit TRBD1. There are 14 residues in the CDR3. The J segment lost 4 bases and the V segment lost 1 base, leaving 2 bases of the junction unmatched. CDR1 SEHNR and CDR2 FQNEAQ come from the germline V gene (reference sequence). The CDR3 DNA reads as TGTGCCAGCAGCTTAGGGGGACAGGGATACGAGCAGTACTTC. Translated: CASSLGGQGYEQYF.

This clone appeared once. The V gene is TRBV27, the J gene TRBJ2-3, with D unresolved. The length of the CDR3 is 12 residues. The V end was cut by 5 bases, the J end by 2 bases, with 5 bases between. Germline CDR1 and CDR2: MNHEY and SMNVEV (reference sequence). CDR3 sequence reads: CASSINTDTQYF. The DNA for the CDR3 is TGTGCCAGCAGTATTAACACAGATACGCAGTATTTT.

This rearrangement joins TRBV13 to TRBJ1-1; no firm D call. V lost 5 bases to trimming and J lost 7 bases, with 17 bases between them. The CDR3 sequence is 14 residues long. The germline V gene has CDR1 PRHDT and CDR2 FYEKMQ (reference sequence). CDR3 bases: TGTGCCAGCAGCGCGGGTCCCACGGGATTTGAAGCTTTCTTT. It codes for CASSAGPTGFEAFF.

V usage is TRBV20-1 and J usage is TRBJ2-7, with D perhaps TRBD1 (6 bases). The germline gives CDR1 DFQATT, CDR2 SNEGSKA (reference sequence). The CDR3 has 12 residues. V lost 3 bases and J 3 bases, leaving 9 bases between the germline ends. The CDR3 bases are TGCAGTGCTAGTGTACAGGGCTACGAGCAGTACTTC. Encoded protein: CSASVQGYEQYF.

This chain links TRBV4-2 with TRBJ2-1; 8 bases are shared with TRBD2. After removal of 7 bases from V and 3 bases from J, the junction contained 5 bases not matched to a gene. Looked up from germline, CDR1 is LGHNA and CDR2 is YNFKEQ. This CDR3 spans 14 amino acids. The CDR3 reads CASTPGLGYNEQFF. The CDR3 DNA reads as TGTGCCAGCACCCCGGGACTAGGCTACAATGAGCAGTTCTTC.

The V call is TRBV18, the J call TRBJ2-3; no reliable D call. Germline assignment: CDR1 KGHSH and CDR2 LQKENI. V was trimmed by 0 bases and J by 1 base, leaving 11 bases between them. This CDR3 comprises 16 residues. The chain's CDR3 is CASSPPVGSGTDTQYF. CDR3 nucleotide sequence: TGTGCCAGCTCACCACCTGTCGGGTCGGGCACAGATACGCAGTATTTT.

The CDR3 loop is CASSDGQGPDTQYF. The CDR3 coding sequence is TGCGCCAGCAGCGACGGACAGGGCCCAGATACGCAGTATTTT. The gene calls are TRBV5-1 and TRBJ2-3; 8 positions agree with TRBD1. This CDR3 contains 14 residues. Trimming took 4 bases from V and 4 from J; bases not matched to a gene: 5. Germline values: CDR1 SGHRS, CDR2 YFSETQ.

This clone was seen only once. V is TRBV28 and J is TRBJ1-5, with no clear D. Germline values: CDR1 MDHEN, CDR2 SYDVKM. Trimming pared 2 bases from V and 5 bases from J, leaving 19 bases between. This CDR3 has 17 residues. The CDR3 here is CASSLTSGPRAYQPQHF. The CDR3 nucleotides read TGTGCCAGCAGTTTAACCTCCGGACCGCGGGCCTATCAGCCCCAGCATTTT.

The chain combines TRBV5-4 with TRBJ2-5; D gene uncertain. The CDR3 is 13 residues long. CDR1 and CDR2 from the germline V gene are SGHNT and YYREEE (reference sequence). Trimming removed 4 bases at V and 3 bases at J, with 10 bases between. CDR3 DNA sequence: TGTGCCAGCAGCAGAAATTCGGAAGAGACCCAGTACTTC. It yields the protein CASSRNSEETQYF.

In DNA, the CDR3 is TGTGCCAGCCGCCTTACAGGTAACAATGAGCAGTTCTTC. This translates into CASRLTGNNEQFF. The chain has TRBV6-5 and TRBJ2-1; weak D call: TRBD1 (5 bases). This CDR3 has 13 amino acids. Trimming left V 8 bases short and J 5 bases short, with 13 bases between. CDR1 is MNHEY and CDR2 is SVGAGI in the germline V gene.

This rearrangement joins TRBV7-9 to TRBJ1-2; 11 nucleotides align to TRBD1. Germline-derived CDR1 and CDR2 are SEHNR and FQNEAQ (reference sequence). Trimming took 10 bases from V and 5 from J; bases not matched to a gene: 12. This CDR3 has 15 residues. The CDR3 DNA follows: TGTGCCACCCCACTCCGGGACAGGGGGAGATATGGCTACACCTTC. Translating gives CATPLRDRGRYGYTF.